This T cell receptor (beta chain) was captured in a study of blood T cells in healthy people across ages (dated by TCRdb to the mid-2010s). Notes on the research overall: Template switching captured roughly one uniquely barcoded TCR beta cDNA molecule per two T cells in model experiments. To track age-related changes in TCR beta repertoire diversity, the study relied on deep sequencing normalized with unique cDNA molecular identifiers. The donors were split into four age groups: young (average around 15 years), middle-aged (39), aged (approximately 59) and long-lived (roughly 88). To avoid experimental bias, donors of different ages were randomly spread across the sequencing lanes. Using the same blood draw, the study looked at two additional independent replicas of 1 million unique cDNA reads for two donors, one aged 18 to 30 and the other aged 80 or older. The research as a whole found: Because the CMV infection status of the donors was unknown, age-related changes in expanded clonotypes may potentially have been confounded. As age increased, observed TCR beta diversity per million T cells dropped in a roughly linear way, and a significant reduction was already evident by age 40. The percentage of naive T cells measured by flow cytometry correlated strongly with observed TCR beta diversity. Total diversity estimates from one million sequenced T cells were considered lower bounds and underestimates. Conclusive comparison of naive and antigen-experienced compartments was prevented by the profiling of bulk unsorted PBMCs. Compared with the aged group, the long-lived group had more naive CD4+ T cells, fewer expanded clones and increased TCR diversity, a pattern suggesting age selection.

Receptors were amplified or captured by 5' RACE. The instrument was an Illumina HiSeq 2500. A second PCR of 7 to 11 cycles was run with a J-beta primer mix and a sample-barcoded 5' primer. A template-switch 5' adaptor carrying 12 random nucleotides introduced a unique molecular identifier onto each TCR beta cDNA molecule. Each sample yielded at least 2.5 million CDR3-containing paired-end reads. All of the RNA was converted into first-strand cDNA using the Mint cDNA synthesis kit, with a TRBC-specific oligonucleotide serving as the primer. Following uracil-DNA glycosylase treatment, all cDNA underwent a first 18-cycle PCR with the universal primers M1SS and BC2_uni_R. The original pipeline was this. Each sample was normalized by randomly selecting 1 million high-quality reads, each carrying a distinct molecular identifier. Instead of being binned into consensus sequences, reads that shared molecular identifiers were thrown out. MiTCR, run with a Q25 quality threshold and the strictest error-elimination algorithm, handled CDR3 identification, clonotype clustering and error correction. Lower-bound total TCR beta diversity was estimated with a nonparametric unseen species model using Euler transformation. TCRdb passed the public sequencing reads through fastp at Q25 and MiXCR, retaining productive beta sequences. Rows with a matching CDR3 protein are joined into one entry that keeps the most common DNA and genes. For this entry, the V and J calls and clone size follow TCRdb and not the study's own pipeline. For this sample there are about 1,400,000 distinct CDR3 sequences; 35% to 45% appear just once. The ten top clones hold approximately 7.9% of the sample.

Regarding this clonotype: No antigen is known for it. No qualities accompany the bases; no much larger clone lies one base away.

The V end gives up 2 bases and the J end 0 bases, leaving 12 bases in the junction not matched to a gene. The germline V gene (reference sequence) gives CDR1 as GTSNPN and CDR2 as SVGIG. The CDR3 spans 17 residues, from the cysteine through the phenylalanine. Of all the DNA, just the CDR3 is kept, 51 bases in frame from base 1. The approximately 39 donors, aged about 6 to 100 years, were systemically healthy Caucasian individuals from Russia. Roughly 9.5 milliliters of peripheral blood were drawn from each donor into EDTA-treated Vacutainer tubes. Ficoll-Paque density-gradient centrifugation was used to isolate PBMCs, with at least 7 million per sample. Trizol reagent was used to extract total RNA from PBMCs, with at least 5.5 micrograms per sample. The percentages of naive CD45RAhigh/CD27high T cells were determined by flow cytometry on a PBMC aliquot from every donor.

Sample: blood. This receptor chain uses TRBV30 and TRBJ2-7; the junction holds 8 bases that match TRBD1. The clonotype originates from a woman aged 18-29 years in good health. This receptor has the CDR3 CAWSPGRGPSLSYEQYF. The DNA sequence follows: TGTGCCTGGAGTCCGGGCAGGGGGCCTTCACTCTCCTACGAGCAGTACTTC.